This T cell receptor beta chain was retrieved from a study of resident and recirculating memory T cells in vitiligo. This clone was seen once. Its antigen remains unknown. Whole-study results and caveats: Sequences differed between biopsy sites and patients, suggesting private specificity.

Sequencing used immunoSEQ multiplex PCR; TCRdb keeps in-frame clones, though not all of them. The sample holds tens of thousands of clones, approximately 89% seen once. Sequenced input: blood. This TCR derives from a male donor with vitiligo.

As DNA, the CDR3 is TGCGCCAGCAGCCAAGATACAGGGGGCCGGTATGGCTACACCTTC. This codes for CASSQDTGGRYGYTF. The chain recombines TRBV4-3 with TRBJ1-2; the match to TRBD1 covers 9 bases. Looked up from germline, CDR1 is LGHNA and CDR2 is YSLEER. The CDR3 spans 15 residues. Trimming at V came to 0 bases and at J to 5 bases, leaving 4 bases not matched to a gene.